The clone carrying this T cell receptor beta chain has a count of ten or more. What it binds is not known. These data come from a study of T cells in Graves' hyperthyroidism and ophthalmopathy. The CDR3 is made up of 14 amino acids. Germline V gene lookup returns CDR1 KGHSH and CDR2 LQKENI. The V gene lost 6 bases and the J gene lost 1 base, with 12 bases spanning the gap. The investigators amplified TCR beta CDR3 regions from RNA transcripts. HTBI primers were the set used in a first-round RT-PCR of the TCR CDR3. TCRdb itself ran the multiplex PCR reads through MiXCR, one entry per CDR3 protein. The sample has roughly 500,000 distinct CDR3 sequences; about 43% are singletons. Points from the study as a whole: Most expanded thyroid clonotypes above 0.001 recurred in blood. Ophthalmopathy was told apart from stable hyperthyroidism by a 13 V-J model.

The clonotype originates from an adult woman with Graves' disease, either hyperthyroidism or ophthalmopathy (not recorded which). V is TRBV18 and J is TRBJ2-5; no firm D call. Sequenced input: peripheral blood or thyroid tissue (not recorded which). The DNA for the CDR3 is TGTGCCAGCTCTCCCGGACGGTCCCAAGAGACCCAGTACTTC. Protein sequence: CASSPGRSQETQYF.